This T cell receptor (beta chain) was profiled in a study of beta chain features in type 1 diabetes (dated by TCRdb to the late 2010s). Background on the whole study: Mean age, gender distribution, total cell number and subset yield did not differ between patients and healthy donors. A total of 85 million to 140 million sorted cells were examined across all samples, and a strong correlation was observed between cell number per subset and RNA yield. The study compared the TCRB repertoires of sorted circulating CD4+ T cell subsets in recently diagnosed type 1 diabetes patients with those in matched healthy donors. Regulatory and stem cell-like memory subsets were isolated from only 8 patients and roughly eight healthy donors, whereas naive and central memory subsets came from all 30 or so donors.

V has 6 bases trimmed and J has 5 bases trimmed; junction bases matching no gene number 7. From its cysteine to its phenylalanine, the CDR3 spans 14 amino acids. The kept DNA is CDR3 alone, 42 bases in frame from the first base. The germline V gene specifies SGHRS as CDR1 and YFSETQ as CDR2. This clone was seen at least ten times. No cognate antigen has been identified for it. No much larger clonotype is one base removed from it; base qualities were not supplied. Study-wide conclusions, independent of this receptor: A moderate but significant shortening of TCRB CDR3 length was observed in type 1 diabetes patients in all four CD4+ subsets. At VDJ recombination sites, type 1 diabetes patients had fewer insertions and more deleted nucleotides, which implies abnormalities in thymic rearrangement. PCR may preferentially amplify shorter templates, but because patient and control samples were amplified and corrected together, any resulting skew would affect both groups equally. Because small numbers of individuals were included in the HLA sub-analyses, any influence of HLA type on TCRB rearrangement was left unresolved. Sequencing cDNA rather than genomic DNA could over-represent highly expressing activated cells, although activation and CD3 levels did not differ between groups. Naive, central memory and regulatory TCRB repertoires appeared to be more similar among patients than among healthy donors.

Each donor gave one peripheral blood draw, averaging roughly 120 mL, which was collected into heparinised tubes. A BD FACSAria II and a panel including CD45RO, CCR7, CD25, CD127, CD95 and CD27 were used to sort naive, central memory, regulatory and stem cell-like memory CD4+ T cells. A purity above 95% was achieved for all sorted populations. PBMCs were isolated right away by Lymphoprep density gradient centrifugation and were stained directly, without culture. To minimize batch effects, samples were stained and sorted in pairs, one healthy donor with one patient per experiment. All of the isolated RNA was reverse transcribed with the High Capacity cDNA Reverse Transcription Kit, so expressed TCRB transcripts were sequenced. Deep immunoSEQ sequencing was applied to naive, central memory and regulatory T cell samples, giving an average of roughly 3.5 million total reads per sample. After sorted cells were lysed in RLT buffer, RNA was extracted with DNase-treated RNeasy Micro or Mini kits, with the choice depending on cell number. To prevent cross-contamination, each cell subset was processed individually, whereas patient and healthy donor samples were processed jointly. TCRB sequences were amplified from cDNA with the immunoSEQ multiplex PCR, producing 87-bp fragments spanning the CDR3 region. Sequencing of the amplicons was performed on the Illumina HiSeq platform. The authors' pipeline ran thus. Synthetic template baselines were used to correct PCR bias computationally, reads within Hamming distance 2 were collapsed, and singletons that could not be merged were discarded. Reads were aligned to IMGT to assign V, D and J genes, CDR3 length, and insertions or deletions at six rearrangement sites. Within each subset, clonotype counts were normalized to sorted cell number, after which true diversity and Gini coefficients were computed with the tcR R package. Repertoire sharing was quantified using the overlap coefficient calculated on TCRB nucleotide sequences. TCRdb re-hosts the immuneACCESS table, in-frame sequences only. Its copies lack some clones; in the studies checked, an unresolved V gene accounts for under half of them, and the cause for the rest is not known. V and J calls and clone size are given by that table; D and trimming were obtained from the DNA. The sample table records some 360,000 clones; 8% to 10% of these occur just once. About 0.6% of the sample lies in the top ten.

This TCR was sampled from a young man with type 1 diabetes. Recombination connected TRBV5-1 to TRBJ1-4; TRBD1 lines up with 7 middle nucleotides. Sequencing input: central memory CD4+ T cells from blood. The CDR3 protein: CASKLGTENEKLFF. At the DNA level, the sequence is TGCGCCAGCAAACTCGGGACAGAAAATGAAAAACTGTTTTTT.